This entry describes one TCR beta chain. Its antigen specificity is not known. At one end, the junction sequence differs from germline, possibly due to a read error. This entry comes from a study of blood T cell repertoires in COVID-19 (dated by TCRdb to 2020 to 2021). Regarding the complete study: The collaborator samples originated in the United States, Italy and Spain and spanned the acute and convalescent phases of COVID-19. The material from the prospective study consisted of cDNA or gDNA derived from T cells, B-cell-depleted T cells, or PBMCs. Subjects who had been exposed to COVID-19, were actively infected with it, or had recovered from it provided the deeply sampled blood TCRbeta repertoires that made up the dataset. The repertoires were released in a freely available public database intended as a resource for research on the immune response to SARS-CoV-2. The samples were drawn from the first 160 participants of the ongoing ImmuneRACE study and from 1,254 subjects provided by 6 global collaborators. Sample metadata almost always included a de-identified subject ID, COVID-19 status, age in years and sex. Where available, HLA class I and class II types were obtained from metadata supplied by the sample provider rather than from assay-based typing. Study-wide conclusions, independent of this receptor: The amount of clinical and demographic metadata varied by source and participant and was provided uncurated.

Samples from volunteer blood donors who had recovered from COVID-19 were contributed by a second Seattle source. Each collaborating institution followed its own protocols to collect whole blood in K2EDTA tubes. For TCRbeta analysis, collaborators shipped samples in one of three forms: frozen whole blood, isolated PBMCs, or DNA extracted from either of those sample types. The immunoSEQ Assay, a bias-controlled multiplex PCR, was used to amplify TCRbeta CDR3 regions from genomic DNA. Turning to the authors' computational methods: The number of nucleated cells in each sample was estimated from the amplification of reference gene primers within the assay. To quantify the absolute abundance of each unique TCRbeta CDR3 rearrangement, sequence reads were collapsed and filtered. For each sample, productive Simpson clonality was calculated as the square root of Simpson's diversity index over productive rearrangements. Not all clones reach the TCRdb copy of this immuneACCESS table, which keeps in-frame sequences only. Checked studies attribute under half of the gap to unresolved V genes and leave the rest unexplained. V and J calls and clone size are those listed in that table; D and trimming were worked out from the DNA. The sample contains 250,000 to 300,000 clones, 87% of them found a single time. The top ten constitute 2% to 2.5% of the sample.

The source material was peripheral blood. This TCR derives from a woman aged 50 to 60 who had recovered from COVID-19.

Here is the DNA: TGTGCTAGCAGCCTCAGGGGGGTGACCGGGGAGCTGTTTTTT. Its amino acids are CASSLRGVTGELFF. The sequence is built from TRBV7-7 and TRBJ2-2, with a tentative D gene TRBD1 over 7 matching bases. The cysteine opens and the phenylalanine closes a CDR3 of 14 amino acids. The kept DNA is CDR3 alone, 42 bases in frame from the first base. Via the germline V gene (reference sequence), CDR1 is SSHAT and CDR2 FNYEAQ. The reference TRBV7-7 and TRBJ2-2 proteins fill in what lies around the CDR3, so the full variable domain reads GAGVSQSPRYKVTKRGQDVTLRCDPISSHATLYWYQQALGQGPEFLTYFNYEAQPDKSGLPSDRFSAERPEGSISTLTIQRTEQRDSAMYRCASSLRGVTGELFFGEGSRLTVL.